The 27 T cell receptor beta chains below all came from one sample that was sequenced in a study of blood T cell repertoires in COVID-19. Some clones are missing from TCRdb's copy, which holds only in-frame ones; the method was immunoSEQ multiplex PCR. The data contain 300,000 to 400,000 clones, over 75% of them singletons. The sequenced material came from peripheral blood. The receptors stem from a human donor in a cohort sampled during active COVID-19.

The chain recombines TRBV7-2 with TRBJ2-6, with 10 positions matching TRBD1. Germline V gene data show CDR1 as SGHTA and CDR2 as FQGNSA. This CDR3 has 17 amino acids. V shed 8 bases, J shed 0 bases, and the junction held 7 bases outside the gene matches. Here the CDR3 reads CASVGDRGVSGANVLTF. The CDR3 nucleotides read TGTGCCAGCGTTGGGGACAGGGGCGTCTCTGGGGCCAACGTCCTGACTTTC.

The rearrangement links TRBV7-8 to TRBJ1-2, with D possibly TRBD1 on 6 matching bases. V lost 5 bases and J 7 bases, leaving 14 bases between the germline ends. This CDR3 has 13 residues. Germline loops: CDR1 SGHVS, CDR2 FQNEAQ. The DNA of the CDR3 is TGTGCCAGCAGCCCCCGGACAGATTCTGGCTACACCTTC. This codes for CASSPRTDSGYTF.

The CDR3 loop is CASSTSENGELFF. In DNA, the CDR3 is TGTGCCAGCAGCACCAGCGAAAACGGGGAGCTGTTTTTT. The genes are TRBV4-2 and TRBJ2-2; D not resolved. The CDR3 extends over 13 amino acids. Germline loops: CDR1 LGHNA, CDR2 YNFKEQ. V gave up 5 bases and J gave up 7 bases, with 11 bases separating them.

This rearrangement joins TRBV12-5 to TRBJ1-2; tentatively, D is TRBD1 (6 bases). Germline V gene lookup returns CDR1 LGHNT and CDR2 FRNRAP. This CDR3 has 13 amino acids. With 4 bases removed from V and 5 bases from J, the gap between germline ends came to 11 bases. DNA of the CDR3: TGTGCTAGTGGTTCCGGGACAAAATATGGCTACACCTTC. It translates to CASGSGTKYGYTF.

V usage is TRBV7-9 and J usage is TRBJ2-7, with D perhaps matching TRBD1 (6 bases). Germline CDR1 SEHNR, CDR2 FQNEAQ (reference sequence). The CDR3 runs to 15 residues. V lost 3 bases and J lost 0, with 12 bases in between. CDR3 loop: CASSFGDIDSYEQYF. The CDR3 coding sequence is TGTGCCAGCAGCTTTGGGGACATAGACTCCTACGAGCAGTACTTC.

The chain is built from TRBV14 and TRBJ1-1; no reliable D call. The CDR3 has 13 residues. V lost 1 base and J lost 0, with 3 bases in between. CDR1 SGHDN and CDR2 FVKESK come from the germline V gene. The chain's CDR3 is CASSQGMNTEAFF. The CDR3 nucleotides read TGTGCCAGCAGCCAAGGTATGAACACTGAAGCTTTCTTT.

The chain is built from TRBV29-1 and TRBJ1-1; 8 bases align to TRBD1. Germline trimming cut 4 bases from V and 9 bases from J; bases unmatched to any gene: 4. Germline CDR1 and CDR2: SQVTM and ANQGSEA. The CDR3 extends over 11 amino acids. CDR3 in DNA: TGCAGCGTTGGAGACAGGGGACAAGCTTTCTTT. Translation: CSVGDRGQAFF. Supplemented by reference TRBV29-1 and TRBJ1-1, the full variable domain reads SAVISQKPSRDICQRGTSLTIQCQVDSQVTMMFWYRQQPGQSLTLIATANQGSEATYESGFVIDKFPISRPNLTFSTLTVSNMSPEDSSIYLCSVGDRGQAFFGQGTRLTVV.

The V call is TRBV7-9, the J call TRBJ2-3; no clear D. V was clipped by 4 bases and J by 8 bases, with 10 bases between them. CDR1 is SEHNR and CDR2 is FQNEAQ in the germline V gene (reference sequence). There are 12 residues in the CDR3. CDR3 loop: CASSSTQATQYF. The CDR3 DNA reads TGTGCCAGCAGCTCGACACAAGCTACGCAGTATTTT.

V gene TRBV5-6 combines with J gene TRBJ2-7; D is possibly TRBD1 (5 bases). Trimming took off 4 bases at V and 3 bases at J, with 8 bases between the two ends. Per germline, CDR1 SGHDT and CDR2 YYEEEE. This CDR3 region has 12 residues. In nucleotides, the CDR3 is TGTGCCAGCAGCAGACAGCTCTACGAGCAGTACTTC. Amino acid sequence: CASSRQLYEQYF.

This sequence joins TRBV10-1 and TRBJ1-2, with 11 positions matching TRBD1. CDR3 length: 15 amino acids. J lost 6 bases, V lost 2 bases, and 5 bases had no gene match. In germline, CDR1 is WNHNN, CDR2 SYGVQD (reference sequence). As DNA, the CDR3 is TGCGCCAGCAGTGAGGGGACAGGGGGATCGGATGGCTACACCTTC. It translates to CASSEGTGGSDGYTF.

The CDR3 DNA reads TGTGCCAGCAGTTCCGGTGACAGGGTAAATCAGCCCCAGCATTTT. It specifies CASSSGDRVNQPQHF. The V gene is TRBV28, the J gene TRBJ1-5, with 7 positions matching TRBD1. Germline assignment: CDR1 MDHEN and CDR2 SYDVKM. Losses at the gene ends were 4 bases for V and 4 bases for J; bases not matched to a gene: 7. This CDR3 has 15 amino acids. The full variable domain, rest sourced from reference TRBV28 and TRBJ1-5, is DVKVTQSSRYLVKRTGEKVFLECVQDMDHENMFWYRQDPGLGLRLIYFSYDVKMKEKGDIPEGYSVSREKKERFSLILESASTNQTSMYLCASSSGDRVNQPQHFGDGTRLSIL.

This clone was observed a single time. The chain has TRBV5-1 and TRBJ2-5; TRBD2 might be the D (6 bases). The CDR3 has 16 residues. Per germline, CDR1 SGHRS and CDR2 YFSETQ. The germline V and J ends were trimmed by 2 bases and 5 bases, with 19 bases remaining between them. The CDR3 spells CASSFVGSQGGETQYF. CDR3 in DNA: TGCGCCAGCAGCTTCGTGGGCTCACAAGGAGGGGAGACCCAGTACTTC.

The V and J genes are TRBV6-5 and TRBJ2-3, with 8 bases fitting TRBD2. The CDR3 spans 15 residues. Trimming at V came to 7 bases and at J to 0 bases, leaving 6 bases not matched to a gene. Germline values: CDR1 MNHEY, CDR2 SVGAGI. The CDR3 coding sequence is TGTGCCAGCACTTCACAGCGGGGGAGCACAGATACGCAGTATTTT. Translated, it gives CASTSQRGSTDTQYF.

This sequence joins TRBV11-2 and TRBJ1-6; D gene ambiguous. Germline assignment: CDR1 SGHAT and CDR2 FQNNGV. Deletions cut 6 bases from V and 4 bases from J, with 13 bases between. CDR3 length equals 15 residues. The chain's CDR3 is CASRRPGIYNSPLHF. The DNA of the CDR3 is TGTGCCAGCAGGCGACCGGGAATTTATAATTCACCCCTCCACTTT.

The V call is TRBV2, the J call TRBJ2-2; D is perhaps TRBD1 (5 bases). Germline lookup yields CDR1 SNHLY and CDR2 FYNNEI. The V end lost 4 bases, the J end lost 5 bases, and 8 bases lay between the germline ends. The CDR3 consists of 13 residues. CDR3 sequence reads: CASSGQQTGELFF. CDR3 DNA: TGTGCCAGCAGTGGACAGCAAACCGGGGAGCTGTTTTTT.

The V and J genes are TRBV7-2 and TRBJ2-5; 8 bases agree with TRBD2. Germline V CDR1 and CDR2: SGHTA, FQGNSA. This CDR3 comprises 14 residues. V lost 5 bases and J lost 5; bases outside the gene matches: 7. The chain's CDR3 is CASSPTGGPETQYF. DNA for the CDR3: TGTGCCAGCAGCCCAACGGGGGGGCCGGAGACCCAGTACTTC.

The genes are TRBV29-1 and TRBJ2-1; tentative D call: TRBD1 (6 bases). This CDR3 is 12 amino acids long. Trimming cost V 6 bases and J 5 bases, with 11 bases left between them. Germline-derived CDR1 and CDR2 are SQVTM and ANQGSEA. The CDR3: CSVYRDHNEQFF. CDR3 nucleotides: TGCAGCGTATACAGGGACCACAATGAGCAGTTCTTC.

This clone was seen only a few times. The gene calls are TRBV21-1 and TRBJ2-7; the table's TRBD2 call for D was not verified on the DNA. TRBV21-1 is deemed a pseudogene. The CDR3 covers 11 residues. CDR3 region: CASSSRYEQYF. For the CDR3, the DNA is TGTGCCAGCAGCAGTAGATACGAGCAGTACTTC.

Written as DNA, the CDR3 is TGTGCCAGCAGCTCACCCACAGGGGCGCATGGCTACACCTTC. It specifies CASSSPTGAHGYTF. The chain is built from TRBV7-9 and TRBJ1-2; 7 positions match TRBD1. The V gene end was trimmed by 4 bases and the J gene end by 6 bases; junction bases not matched to a gene: 8. The CDR3 runs to 14 residues. Germline lookup yields CDR1 SEHNR and CDR2 FQNEAQ (reference sequence).

The genes are TRBV27 and TRBJ1-4, with 9 bases that match TRBD1. V was clipped by 9 bases and J by 7 bases; unmatched bases: 6. The CDR3 extends over 13 amino acids. CDR1 MNHEY and CDR2 SMNVEV come from the germline V gene (reference sequence). CDR3 amino acids: CASGDRVSEKLFF. The CDR3, as DNA: TGTGCCAGTGGGGACAGGGTATCTGAAAAACTGTTTTTT.

The chain uses TRBV2 and TRBJ2-7; 9 bases line up with TRBD1. The length of the CDR3 is 17 residues. The germline CDR1 and CDR2 sequences are SNHLY and FYNNEI. J gave up 0 bases and V 3 bases, and 9 bases lay outside the gene matches. DNA of the CDR3: TGTGCCAGCAGTGATCGGGGACAGGGTATGTCCTCCTACGAGCAGTACTTC. Its protein is CASSDRGQGMSSYEQYF.

This clone appeared many times. The J gene is TRBJ1-1, the V gene TRBV7-9, with D hard to call. Trimming left V 1 base short and J 1 base short, with 4 bases between. This CDR3 is 13 amino acids long. Germline V gene data show CDR1 as SEHNR and CDR2 as FQNEAQ (reference sequence). Here the CDR3 reads CASSLVRNTEAFF. The CDR3 region has the DNA TGTGCCAGCAGCTTAGTCAGGAACACTGAAGCTTTCTTT.

The V gene is TRBV24-1, the J gene TRBJ2-1, with a tentative D call TRBD1 (6 bases). This CDR3 has 13 amino acids. Germline V lookup: CDR1 KGHDR, CDR2 SFDVKD. Trimming shortened V by 9 bases and J by 9 bases, and 17 bases separated the two germline ends. CDR3 in DNA: TGTGCCACCGGTAAACAGGGTTCCGGTGAGCAGTTCTTC. It translates to CATGKQGSGEQFF.

The gene calls are TRBV27 and TRBJ1-6; no reliable D call. CDR1 MNHEY and CDR2 SMNVEV come from the germline V gene (reference sequence). Trimming pared 2 bases from V and 6 bases from J, leaving 2 bases between. The CDR3 contains 12 residues. CDR3 bases: TGTGCCAGCAGTTTACGTAATTCACCCCTCCACTTT. This translates into CASSLRNSPLHF.

This rearrangement joins TRBV27 to TRBJ1-6, with TRBD1 identical over 8 bases. This CDR3 has 15 amino acids. The V gene end was trimmed by 3 bases and the J gene end by 9 bases; junction bases not matched to a gene: 7. CDR1 MNHEY and CDR2 SMNVEV come from the germline V gene (reference sequence). CDR3 residues: CASSFGQGYGSPLHF. The CDR3 coding sequence is TGTGCCAGCAGTTTCGGACAGGGTTATGGTTCACCCCTCCACTTT.

This clone has more than one count but fewer than ten. The sample carries other DNA sequences with the same CDR3. The genes are TRBV11-2 and TRBJ1-4; 9 positions agree with TRBD1. The CDR3 runs to 15 residues. The V segment lost 1 base and the J segment 5 bases; nucleotides outside the gene matches: 2. The germline V gene encodes CDR1 SGHAT and CDR2 FQNNGV. CDR3 residues: CASSLGDRDNEKLFF. For the CDR3, the DNA is TGTGCCAGCAGCTTAGGGGACAGGGACAATGAAAAACTGTTTTTT.

This chain connects TRBV5-1 to TRBJ2-5; D is possibly TRBD1 (6 bases). V lost 4 bases to trimming and J lost 1 base, with 23 bases between them. Germline CDR1 reads SGHRS; CDR2 reads YFSETQ. CDR3 size: 18 residues. CDR3 protein: CASSKQGKLTIGQETQYF. The CDR3 DNA reads TGCGCCAGCAGCAAACAGGGAAAACTAACAATCGGCCAAGAGACCCAGTACTTC.